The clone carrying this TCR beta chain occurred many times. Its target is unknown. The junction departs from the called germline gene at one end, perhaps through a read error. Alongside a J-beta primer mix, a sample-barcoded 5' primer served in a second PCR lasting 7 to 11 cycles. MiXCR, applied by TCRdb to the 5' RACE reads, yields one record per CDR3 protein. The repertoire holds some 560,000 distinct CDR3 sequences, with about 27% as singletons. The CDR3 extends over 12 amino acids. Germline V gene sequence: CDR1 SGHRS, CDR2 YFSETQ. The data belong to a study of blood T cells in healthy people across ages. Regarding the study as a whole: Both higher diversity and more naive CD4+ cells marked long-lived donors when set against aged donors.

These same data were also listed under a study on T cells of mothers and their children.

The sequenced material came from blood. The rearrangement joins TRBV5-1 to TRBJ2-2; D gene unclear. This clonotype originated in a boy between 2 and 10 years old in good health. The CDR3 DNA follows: TGTGCCAGCAGCACGAACACCGGGGAGCTGTTTTTT. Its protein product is CASSTNTGELFF.